This T cell receptor beta chain was recorded in a study of beta chain features in type 1 diabetes (dated by TCRdb to the late 2010s). About the full investigation: Patients and healthy donors did not differ in mean age, gender distribution, total cell number or subset yield. Naive and central memory subsets were obtained from all 28 donors, but regulatory and stem cell-like memory subsets were isolated from only 8 patients and 8 healthy donors. A total of roughly 110 million sorted cells were examined across all samples, and the number of cells per subset was strongly correlated with RNA yield. In the study, TCRB repertoires of sorted circulating CD4+ T cell subsets from recently diagnosed type 1 diabetes patients were compared with those of matched healthy donors. General findings and caveats noted by the study authors: Naive, central memory and regulatory TCRB repertoires appeared more similar among patients than among healthy donors. Type 1 diabetes patients showed a moderate but significant shortening of TCRB CDR3 length in all four CD4+ subsets. PCR may preferentially amplify shorter templates, but because patient and control samples were amplified and corrected together, any resulting skew would affect both groups equally. Because small numbers of individuals were included in the HLA sub-analyses, any influence of HLA type on TCRB rearrangement was left unresolved. Fewer insertions and more nucleotide deletions at VDJ recombination sites were observed in patients with type 1 diabetes, implying thymic rearrangement abnormalities. Because cDNA was sequenced instead of genomic DNA, highly expressing activated cells could be over-represented, though the groups showed no difference in activation or CD3 levels.

The entire amount of isolated RNA was reverse transcribed using the High Capacity cDNA Reverse Transcription Kit, so the sequenced TCRB transcripts were expressed ones. Deep immunoSEQ sequencing was performed on naive, central memory and regulatory T cell samples, with an average of roughly 3.5 million total reads per sample. After sorted cells were lysed in RLT buffer, RNA was extracted with DNase-treated RNeasy Micro or Mini kits, with the choice depending on cell number. Each cell subset was processed on its own to prevent cross-contamination, while patient and healthy donor samples were processed together. The immunoSEQ multiplex PCR was used to amplify TCRB sequences from cDNA, yielding 87-bp fragments that span the CDR3 region. Sequencing of the amplicons was performed on the Illumina HiSeq platform. Turning to the authors' computational methods: PCR bias was corrected computationally using synthetic template baselines, and reads within Hamming distance 2 were collapsed, with unmergeable singletons discarded. Reads were aligned against IMGT to assign V, D and J genes, CDR3 length and insertions or deletions at six rearrangement sites. Within each subset, clonotype counts were normalized to sorted cell number, after which true diversity and Gini coefficients were computed with the tcR R package. The overlap coefficient, calculated on TCRB nucleotide sequences, was used to quantify repertoire sharing. Out-of-frame TCRB sequences from naive cells were analyzed to stand in for the pre-selection repertoire. TCRdb stores this immuneACCESS table with in-frame sequences only. Part of the clones is absent; in the studies checked, under half of the shortfall reflects unresolved V genes, and no reason is known for the rest. That table supplies the V and J calls and clone size; D and trimming were determined from the DNA. The sample has hundreds of thousands of clones on record, roughly 13% of them singletons. 0.035% to 0.04% of the sample lies in the top ten.

This clone was found a few times. Its recognized antigen is unknown. No much larger clone is present one base from it, and per-base qualities are unavailable. A single peripheral blood draw of about 116 mL on average was collected from each donor into heparinised tubes. A BD FACSAria II was used to sort naive, central memory, regulatory and stem cell-like memory CD4+ T cells with a panel that included CD45RO, CCR7, CD25, CD127, CD95 and CD27. Every sorted population had a purity above 95%. Right away, PBMCs were isolated by Lymphoprep density gradient centrifugation and were stained directly, with no culture step. So that batch effects would be minimized, each experiment stained and sorted samples in pairs, pairing one healthy donor with one patient. The CDR3 starts with the cysteine, ends with the phenylalanine, and has 14 residues. The CDR3 DNA has 42 bases and is translated from base 1.

This TCR was sampled from a man younger than 40 in good health. Sequenced sample: naive CD4+ T cells from blood. According to the study, the label for this sample's cell subset or site signals: true naive CD4+ T cells. The chain is encoded by TRBV12-2 joined to TRBJ2-4; TRBD2 was called by the table and not checked on the DNA. TRBV12-2 counts as a pseudogene. The CDR3 region has the sequence CASRLLVSVNIQYF. The DNA sequence is TGTGCAAGTCGCCTCTTGGTTAGTGTAAACATTCAGTACTTC.